This T cell receptor beta chain is from a study of molecular identifiers for immune sequencing clone quantification. TCRdb reanalysed the PCR reads using MiXCR and keeps one entry per CDR3 protein. The sample has around 470,000 distinct CDR3 sequences, about a quarter seen once. The origin of this receptor is a human donor in good health. Some libraries in this study had Jurkat cell RNA spiked in. The sequenced material came from naive CD8+ T cells from blood, with Jurkat cell RNA spiked in. Subset described: FACS-sorted CD8+CD4-CCR7+CD45RA+ naive T cells.

The CDR3 protein is CASSPRLQFHEQYF. CDR3 nucleotides: TGTGCCAGCAGTCCCCGCTTGCAGTTCCACGAGCAGTACTTC. J is TRBJ2-7 and V is TRBV27; D call uncertain. V shed 5 bases and J shed 5 bases, with 16 bases lying between them. The CDR3 has 14 amino acids. Germline V gene lookup returns CDR1 MNHEY and CDR2 SMNVEV (reference sequence).